The 27 T cell receptor beta chains below all came from one sample that was sequenced in a study of cytomegalovirus exposure and HLA in healthy donors. The primer mix had 60 Vbeta and 13 Jbeta primers. The table came from immunoSEQ multiplex PCR; TCRdb's copy has only in-frame clones and leaves some out. The table records more than 150,000 clones, roughly 84% of them present only once. Sequencing used PBMCs. Receptor source: a boy younger than 18 in good health and CMV-seronegative.

The CDR3 DNA follows: TGTGCCAGCAGTAACGAAAATCTTCGGGGGGGCTACACCTTC. It codes for CASSNENLRGGYTF. The J gene is TRBJ1-2, the V gene TRBV27; D might be TRBD1 (5 bases). Germline V gives CDR1 MNHEY, CDR2 SMNVEV (reference sequence). The length of the CDR3 is 14 residues. V was clipped by 5 bases and J by 8 bases, with 18 bases between them.

The chain has TRBV9 and TRBJ2-5; 12 bases align to TRBD2. The CDR3 is made up of 15 amino acids. Looked up from germline, CDR1 is SGDLS and CDR2 is YYNGEE. Trimming at V came to 3 bases and at J to 5 bases, leaving 5 bases not matched to a gene. The CDR3 spells CASSASGGAGETQYF. The CDR3 region has the DNA TGTGCCAGCAGCGCTAGCGGGGGGGCCGGGGAGACCCAGTACTTC.

The chain links TRBV9 to TRBJ2-3; 9 bases are shared with TRBD2. The CDR3 is made up of 15 amino acids. The V gene's germline CDR1 is SGDLS and CDR2 YYNGEE. Unmatched junction bases numbered 3, after V lost 1 base and J lost 3 bases. CDR3 residues: CASSVWGLATDTQYF. In nucleotides, the CDR3 is TGTGCCAGCAGCGTATGGGGACTAGCTACAGATACGCAGTATTTT.

V is TRBV19 and J is TRBJ1-5; 11 positions agree with TRBD1. This CDR3 is built from 14 residues. J gave up 4 bases and V 5 bases, and 1 base lay outside the gene matches. Germline V gene lookup returns CDR1 LNHDA and CDR2 SQIVND (reference sequence). The CDR3 nucleotides read TGTGCCAGTAGTGGGACAGGGGGTAATCAGCCCCAGCATTTT. Its translation: CASSGTGGNQPQHF.

This rearrangement joins TRBV5-1 to TRBJ2-7; possible D gene TRBD2, 5 bases. Germline lookup yields CDR1 SGHRS and CDR2 YFSETQ. Trimming pared 0 bases from V and 6 bases from J, leaving 10 bases between. This CDR3 has 13 amino acids. In DNA, the CDR3 is TGCGCCAGCAGCTTGGTACGGGGTGGCGAGCAGTACTTC. Its translation: CASSLVRGGEQYF.

The V call is TRBV5-6, the J call TRBJ1-3, with 8 bases identical to TRBD1. There are 18 residues in the CDR3. The germline V gene has CDR1 SGHDT and CDR2 YYEEEE. V dropped 0 bases and J dropped 0; count of bases not matched to a gene: 8. The CDR3 sequence is CASSLEGRGLSSGNTIYF. CDR3 bases: TGTGCCAGCAGCTTGGAGGGCAGGGGGCTTAGCTCTGGAAACACCATATATTTT.

The chain couples TRBV30 to TRBJ1-5; D gene unclear. Germline V gene lookup returns CDR1 GTSNPN and CDR2 SVGIG (reference sequence). Trimming took 0 bases from V and 5 from J, leaving 8 bases between them. This CDR3 is built from 13 residues. This CDR3 is CAWSVGEYQPQHF. CDR3 DNA sequence: TGTGCCTGGAGTGTCGGGGAATATCAGCCCCAGCATTTT.

The CDR3 sequence: CASSETDLNGYTF. The CDR3 nucleotides read TGTGCCAGCAGTGAGACAGACTTGAACGGCTACACCTTC. The genes are TRBV2 and TRBJ1-2, with D possibly matching TRBD1 (5 bases). Deletions cut 3 bases from V and 8 bases from J, with 13 bases between. There are 13 residues in the CDR3. Looked up from germline, CDR1 is SNHLY and CDR2 is FYNNEI.

The chain recombines TRBV27 with TRBJ1-1, with 7 bases matching TRBD1. CDR3 length equals 14 residues. Germline V gene sequence: CDR1 MNHEY, CDR2 SMNVEV (reference sequence). Germline trimming cut 5 bases from V and 4 bases from J; bases unmatched to any gene: 7. CDR3 in amino acids: CASSTTGRATEAFF. The CDR3 DNA is TGTGCCAGCAGTACGACAGGGAGAGCCACTGAAGCTTTCTTT.

The V gene is TRBV15, the J gene TRBJ2-7; TRBD2 agrees at 9 bases. Germline V gene sequence: CDR1 LNHNV, CDR2 YYDKDF (reference sequence). V trimming: 5 bases; J trimming: 2 bases; junction bases outside the gene matches: 4. The CDR3 has 14 amino acids. CDR3 protein: CATSLAGPTYEQYF. CDR3 DNA: TGTGCCACCAGCCTAGCGGGACCTACCTACGAGCAGTACTTC.

The chain recombines TRBV28 with TRBJ2-7; D is perhaps TRBD1 (6 bases). Germline loops: CDR1 MDHEN, CDR2 SYDVKM. The CDR3 runs to 13 residues. V was shortened by 5 bases and J by 9 bases, with 17 bases between the two germline ends. The CDR3 protein is CASSTGQPQTQYF. CDR3 DNA: TGTGCCAGCAGTACAGGACAGCCGCAAACGCAGTACTTC.

The rearrangement links TRBV2 to TRBJ2-7, with D perhaps TRBD2 (6 bases). Germline CDR1 SNHLY, CDR2 FYNNEI. The CDR3 loop spans 12 amino acids. Deletions cut 11 bases from V and 5 bases from J, with 16 bases between. In nucleotides, the CDR3 is TGTGCCTGGAGGGACGCGGTGAACGAGCAGTACTTC. Its protein is CAWRDAVNEQYF. The whole variable domain, remainder taken from reference TRBV2 and TRBJ2-7, is EPEVTQTPSHQVTQMGQEVILRCVPISNHLYFYWYRQILGQKVEFLVSFYNNEISEKSEIFDDQFSVERPDGSNFTLKIRSTKLEDSAMYFCAWRDAVNEQYFGPGTRLTVT.

The V call is TRBV9, the J call TRBJ1-1; 8 bases map to TRBD1. V shed 3 bases and J 3 bases; nucleotides not matched to a gene: 4. This CDR3 has 14 amino acids. The germline V gene has CDR1 SGDLS and CDR2 YYNGEE. CDR3: CASSGQGRDTEAFF. CDR3 sequence (DNA): TGTGCCAGCAGCGGACAGGGGAGGGACACTGAAGCTTTCTTT.

This clone occurred once. The rearrangement joins TRBV18 to TRBJ1-1, with no clear D. CDR3 length: 15 amino acids. From germline, CDR1 is KGHSH and CDR2 LQKENI. Trimming stripped 0 bases from V and 3 bases from J, with 11 bases between. The CDR3 loop is CASSPPGLADTEAFF. The CDR3 DNA follows: TGTGCCAGCTCACCACCTGGGCTCGCTGACACTGAAGCTTTCTTT.

The chain couples TRBV29-1 to TRBJ1-1, with D possibly TRBD1 on 5 matching bases. V dropped 4 bases and J dropped 1 base, with 13 bases sitting between them. The CDR3 contains 14 residues. The germline gives CDR1 SQVTM, CDR2 ANQGSEA. The chain's CDR3 is CSVVMGPQNTEAFF. CDR3 in DNA: TGCAGCGTTGTGATGGGGCCCCAGAACACTGAAGCTTTCTTT.

As regards this clone: No conserved phenylalanine or tryptophan ends this CDR3, so it is likely a read error. The CDR3 loop is CATSAGGTEAFL. In DNA, the CDR3 is TGTGCCACCTCCGCGGGGGGGACTGAAGCTTTCCTT. The chain is built from TRBV7-6 and TRBJ1-1, with D possibly matching TRBD1 (5 bases). This CDR3 comprises 12 residues. In germline, CDR1 is SGHVS, CDR2 FNYEAQ. Trimming stripped 10 bases from V and 5 bases from J, with 14 bases between.

The V gene is TRBV27, the J gene TRBJ2-4, with 7 bases that match TRBD1. The CDR3 consists of 15 residues. Germline lookup yields CDR1 MNHEY and CDR2 SMNVEV (reference sequence). V was pared by 4 bases and J by 4 bases, with 7 bases of the junction left unmatched. The CDR3 protein is CASSSSRGLKNIQYF. The CDR3 DNA reads TGTGCCAGCAGTTCGTCGAGGGGGCTAAAAAACATTCAGTACTTC.

CDR3 DNA: TGTGCCAGCAGTTTGGGCTTAAATCAGCCCCAGCATTTT. Protein: CASSLGLNQPQHF. The chain combines TRBV27 with TRBJ1-5; D call uncertain. The CDR3 spans 13 residues. Germline V CDR1 and CDR2: MNHEY, SMNVEV (reference sequence). The V end was cut by 3 bases, the J end by 4 bases, with 7 bases between.

The count of this clone is one. The V call is TRBV7-8, the J call TRBJ2-1, with 8 bases matching TRBD2. The CDR3 runs to 16 residues. CDR1 is SGHVS and CDR2 is FQNEAQ in the germline V gene. V shed 6 bases and J 1 base; nucleotides not matched to a gene: 8. DNA for the CDR3: TGTGCCAGCAGTCTTAGCGGGGCTCCATCCTACAATGAGCAGTTCTTC. It codes for CASSLSGAPSYNEQFF.

This chain uses TRBV4-3 with TRBJ2-1, with TRBD2 identical over 10 bases. CDR1 is LGHNA, CDR2 YSLEER, per germline. This CDR3 is built from 18 residues. Germline trimming cut 0 bases from V and 5 bases from J; bases unmatched to any gene: 10. CDR3 coding DNA: TGCGCCAGCAGCCAAGATCCTAGGGCTAGCGGGGGCCACAATGAGCAGTTCTTC. The encoded protein is CASSQDPRASGGHNEQFF.

This clone was observed a few times. The gene calls are TRBV29-1 and TRBJ1-1; TRBD1 is a possible D gene (5 bases). Between the trimmed V and J ends, which lost 6 bases and 6 bases, there was a span of 14 bases. Germline lookup yields CDR1 SQVTM and CDR2 ANQGSEA. The length of the CDR3 is 12 residues. The CDR3 nucleotides are TGCAGCGTGGGTCCAGGGATCCCTGAAGCTTTCTTT. Protein product: CSVGPGIPEAFF.

The V gene is TRBV13, the J gene TRBJ2-2; D is uncertain. This CDR3 has 14 amino acids. Trimming stripped 1 base from V and 7 bases from J, with 10 bases between. Looked up from germline, CDR1 is PRHDT and CDR2 is FYEKMQ (reference sequence). CDR3 loop: CASSLDPAGGELFF. The DNA for the CDR3 is TGTGCCAGCAGCTTAGATCCAGCAGGCGGGGAGCTGTTTTTT.

This clone has just one count. The chain recombines TRBV7-3 with TRBJ2-1; D unresolved. The CDR3 totals 13 residues. Trimming pared 5 bases from V and 7 bases from J, leaving 12 bases between. CDR1 and CDR2 from the germline V gene are SGHTA and FQGTGA. This chain's CDR3 is CASSVSLTNEQFF. The CDR3 DNA sequence: TGTGCCAGCAGCGTATCACTGACAAATGAGCAGTTCTTC.

This clone was counted a few times. CDR3 DNA: TGCGCCAGCAGCGAAACAGGGATCTCGAACACTGAAGCTTTCTTT. Translating gives CASSETGISNTEAFF. The V call is TRBV5-1, the J call TRBJ1-1; D possibly corresponds to TRBD1 (6 bases). V lost 4 bases and J 1 base, leaving 14 bases between the germline ends. CDR1 and CDR2 from the germline V gene are SGHRS and YFSETQ. The CDR3 totals 15 residues.

The chain employs TRBV9 and TRBJ2-5; 7 bases are shared with TRBD2. The CDR3 loop spans 14 amino acids. J lost 7 bases, V lost 0 bases, and 6 bases had no gene match. Germline V gene sequence: CDR1 SGDLS, CDR2 YYNGEE. Here the CDR3 DNA reads TGTGCCAGCAGCGTAGGTGGGCGGGAGAGGACCCAGTACTTC. It is translated as CASSVGGRERTQYF. Drawing the rest from reference TRBV9 and TRBJ2-5, the complete variable domain is DSGVTQTPKHLITATGQRVTLRCSPRSGDLSVYWYQQSLDQGLQFLIQYYNGEERAKGNILERFSAQQFPDLHSELNLSSLELGDSALYFCASSVGGRERTQYFGPGTRLLVL.

The chain employs TRBV19 and TRBJ1-3, with unresolved D. Germline V gives CDR1 LNHDA, CDR2 SQIVND (reference sequence). The CDR3 runs 16 residues. Trimming shortened V by 2 bases and J by 2 bases, and 13 bases separated the two germline ends. CDR3 nucleotides: TGTGCCAGTAGTATATCCGTGTTGACACCTGGAAACACCATATATTTT. Protein sequence: CASSISVLTPGNTIYF. The full variable domain, rest sourced from reference TRBV19 and TRBJ1-3, is DGGITQSPKYLFRKEGQNVTLSCEQNLNHDAMYWYRQDPGQGLRLIYYSQIVNDFQKGDIAEGYSVSREKKESFPLTVTSAQKNPTAFYLCASSISVLTPGNTIYFGEGSWLTVV.

V and J are TRBV27 and TRBJ2-1; D remains ambiguous. With 1 base removed from V and 9 bases from J, the gap between germline ends came to 13 bases. The germline V gene encodes CDR1 MNHEY and CDR2 SMNVEV (reference sequence). The CDR3 sequence is 14 residues long. The CDR3 here is CASSLYGPQAEQFF. CDR3 DNA: TGTGCCAGCAGTTTATACGGCCCTCAGGCTGAGCAGTTCTTC.